What follows are 20 T cell receptor beta chains derived from one specimen sequenced in a study of CD8+CD57+ T cells in acquired aplastic anemia. An expansion of CD8+CD57+ cells by flow cytometry had been shown in patients chosen for sequencing. The study profiled TCR beta VDJ and CDR3 using genomic DNA as template. TCRdb passed the reads through MiXCR, listing each CDR3 protein once. The table lists around 200,000 distinct CDR3 sequences, approximately 48% of them singletons. Sequenced material: sorted CD4+, CD8+, or CD8+CD57+ T cells (not recorded which) from PBMCs. Receptors originate from a human donor with aplastic anemia.

This clonotype was observed at least ten times. The chain uses TRBV20-1 and TRBJ2-3, with 8 bases fitting TRBD2. V trimming: 0 bases; J trimming: 1 base; junction bases outside the gene matches: 6. The CDR3 covers 16 residues. The germline V gene encodes CDR1 DFQATT and CDR2 SNEGSKA (reference sequence). CDR3 protein: CSARDQLRGGTDTQYF. In DNA form, the CDR3 reads TGCAGTGCTAGAGATCAATTGCGGGGGGGCACAGATACGCAGTATTTT.

In its sample, this clonotype was seen many times. This rearrangement joins TRBV5-6 to TRBJ1-2; no clear D. V was cut by 2 bases and J by 3 bases, with 14 bases left in between. The germline gives CDR1 SGHDT, CDR2 YYEEEE. The CDR3 covers 15 residues. The chain's CDR3 is CASSLGLATDYGYTF. The CDR3 DNA reads TGTGCCAGCAGCTTAGGACTCGCTACGGACTATGGCTACACCTTC.

In the case of this clonotype: Since the CDR3 does not end with the conserved phenylalanine or tryptophan, this likely comes from a read error. V usage is TRBV20-1 and J usage is TRBJ1-5; the match to TRBD1 covers 10 bases. The V gene end was trimmed by 6 bases and the J gene end by 5 bases; junction bases not matched to a gene: 7. CDR1 is DFQATT, CDR2 SNEGSKA, per germline (reference sequence). This CDR3 region has 14 residues. The CDR3 loop is CSAPGTGVDQPQHL. CDR3 coding DNA: TGCAGTGCACCAGGGACAGGGGTGGATCAGCCCCAGCATCTT.

The rearrangement joins TRBV6-1 to TRBJ2-5; 10 bases are shared with TRBD2. The CDR3 spans 15 residues. The germline V gene has CDR1 MNHNS and CDR2 SASEGT. J gave up 4 bases and V 4 bases, and 6 bases lay outside the gene matches. CDR3 region: CASSVSGGPGETQYF. The CDR3 DNA sequence: TGTGCCAGCAGTGTTAGCGGGGGGCCTGGAGAGACCCAGTACTTC.

This clonotype appeared a few times. The CDR3 spells CASSIAGGISEAFF. Written as DNA, the CDR3 is TGTGCCAGTAGTATAGCGGGGGGGATTAGTGAAGCTTTCTTT. The chain uses TRBV19 and TRBJ1-1; possible D gene TRBD1, 5 bases. The V end lost 1 base, the J end lost 7 bases, and 13 bases lay between the germline ends. The CDR3 runs 14 residues. CDR1 LNHDA and CDR2 SQIVND come from the germline V gene (reference sequence).

Of note for this clonotype: A read error may explain this, as a much larger clone is one base away. This chain connects TRBV11-1 to TRBJ1-3, with 8 bases that match TRBD1. The trim removed 5 bases at V and 0 bases at J, leaving 12 bases unmatched. CDR1 and CDR2 (germline): SGHAT, FQDESV (reference sequence). CDR3 length: 18 amino acids. The CDR3 nucleotides are TGTGCCAGCAGCGCCCCCGCCGGGACAGGCATCTCTGGAAACACCATATATTTT. Translation: CASSAPAGTGISGNTIYF. Combining the CDR3 with reference TRBV11-1 and TRBJ1-3 gives the whole variable domain EAEVAQSPRYKITEKSQAVAFWCDPISGHATLYWYRQILGQGPELLVQFQDESVVDDSQLPKDRFSAERLKGVDSTLKIQPAELGDSAMYLCASSAPAGTGISGNTIYFGEGSWLTVV.

The table lists this clonotype with many counts. This chain links TRBV6-2 or TRBV6-3 with TRBJ1-1; D gene uncertain. Trimming removed 2 bases at V and 4 bases at J, with 17 bases between. The CDR3 sequence is 16 residues long. Germline V gene data show CDR1 as MNHEY and CDR2 as SVGEGT. The DNA of the CDR3 is TGTGCCAGCAGTTACGGCTATAACCCTCGAGGCACTGAAGCTTTCTTT. Its protein product is CASSYGYNPRGTEAFF.

The V and J genes are TRBV30 and TRBJ2-5; 9 nucleotides agree with TRBD2. CDR3 length: 15 amino acids. Germline assignment: CDR1 GTSNPN and CDR2 SVGIG (reference sequence). Trimming took 0 bases from V and 5 from J; bases not matched to a gene: 7. CDR3 residues: CAWSVVQREEETQYF. DNA of the CDR3: TGTGCCTGGAGTGTGGTTCAGCGGGAGGAGGAGACCCAGTACTTC.

This clonotype was seen more than once but under ten times. The CDR3 DNA follows: TGTGCCAGCGAGAGACAAATTAATTCACCCCTCCACTTT. It translates to CASERQINSPLHF. The chain joins TRBV7-3 to TRBJ1-6; D remains unclear. V was shortened by 8 bases and J by 6 bases, with 11 bases between the two germline ends. This CDR3 spans 13 amino acids. Looked up from germline, CDR1 is SGHTA and CDR2 is FQGTGA. Together with reference TRBV7-3 and TRBJ1-6, the CDR3 gives the full variable domain: GAGVSQTPSNKVTEKGKYVELRCDPISGHTALYWYRQSLGQGPEFLIYFQGTGAADDSGLPNDRFFAVRPEGSVSTLKIQRTERGDSAVYLCASERQINSPLHFGNGTRLTVT.

V gene TRBV19 combines with J gene TRBJ2-7; no definite D call. Looked up from germline, CDR1 is LNHDA and CDR2 is SQIVND (reference sequence). Trimming took off 6 bases at V and 0 bases at J, with 15 bases between the two ends. The CDR3 is 15 amino acids. The chain's CDR3 is CASSVYKNISYEQYV. Here the CDR3 DNA reads TGTGCCAGTAGCGTCTATAAGAACATCTCCTACGAGCAGTACGTC.

This chain connects TRBV7-3 to TRBJ2-1, with 13 bases aligning to TRBD2. The germline CDR1 and CDR2 sequences are SGHTA and FQGTGA. V gave up 0 bases and J gave up 6 bases; unmatched junction bases: 2. This CDR3 has 16 residues. In DNA, the CDR3 is TGTGCCAGCAGCTTAACCGGGACTAGCGGGGCCAATGAGCAGTTCTTC. Encoded protein: CASSLTGTSGANEQFF.

This chain joins TRBV29-1 and TRBJ2-3, with 10 bases aligning to TRBD2. The CDR3 contains 14 residues. Germline lookup yields CDR1 SQVTM and CDR2 ANQGSEA. In DNA form, the CDR3 reads TGCAGTGGTCCTCTAGCGGGAGCGGGAGATACGCAGTATTTT. Translating it yields CSGPLAGAGDTQYF.

V gene TRBV27 combines with J gene TRBJ1-3, with D tentatively TRBD1 (6 bases). Per the germline V gene, CDR1 is MNHEY and CDR2 is SMNVEV (reference sequence). The CDR3 runs 16 residues. Deletions cut 0 bases from V and 5 bases from J, with 14 bases between. The CDR3 DNA reads TGTGCCAGCAGTTTATCCATCGGGGGCAGCAGAAACACCATATATTTT. Translating it yields CASSLSIGGSRNTIYF.

Comments on this clonotype: Germline is not matched at one junction end, which may reflect a read error. The V gene is TRBV19, the J gene TRBJ1-4, with 10 bases aligning to TRBD1. The CDR3 covers 14 residues. Germline-derived CDR1 and CDR2 are LNHDA and SQIVND (reference sequence). CDR3 sequence (DNA): TGTGCCAGTAGTTGGACAGGGGGTAATGAAAGACTGTTTTTT. It codes for CASSWTGGNERLFF. Complete variable domain (other parts from reference TRBV19 and TRBJ1-4): DGGITQSPKYLFRKEGQNVTLSCEQNLNHDAMYWYRQDPGQGLRLIYYSQIVNDFQKGDIAEGYSVSREKKESFPLTVTSAQKNPTAFYLCASSWTGGNERLFFGSGTQLSVL.

This clonotype was picked up a small number of times. The final CDR3 position lacks the conserved phenylalanine or tryptophan, pointing to a likely read error. The CDR3 reads CASSLAASYEQYL. The CDR3 region has the DNA TGTGCCAGCAGCTTGGCGGCCTCCTACGAGCAGTACCTC. The gene calls are TRBV7-8 and TRBJ2-7; D uncertain. The CDR3 contains 13 residues. V was clipped by 3 bases and J by 0 bases, with 6 bases between them. The germline CDR1 and CDR2 sequences are SGHVS and FQNEAQ.

As for this clonotype: A much larger clone differs by one base, so this may be a read error. This chain uses TRBV3-1 with TRBJ2-5; the match to TRBD1 covers 8 bases. The ends lost 4 bases at V and 4 bases at J; junction bases unmatched: 23. The CDR3 loop spans 20 amino acids. Germline CDR1 and CDR2: LGHDT and YNNKEL (reference sequence). This CDR3 reads CASSPPGRTGLSTATETQYF. Here the CDR3 DNA reads TGTGCCAGCAGCCCCCCCGGCCGGACAGGGCTTTCAACCGCGACAGAGACCCAGTACTTC.

The chain combines TRBV20-1 with TRBJ1-5; unclear D gene. In germline, CDR1 is DFQATT, CDR2 SNEGSKA (reference sequence). This CDR3 has 15 residues. Trimming stripped 5 bases from V and 2 bases from J, with 16 bases between. CDR3 residues: CSAPRAGRGNQPQHF. The CDR3 DNA is TGCAGTGCTCCGAGGGCGGGGAGGGGCAATCAGCCCCAGCATTTT.

The gene calls are TRBV7-9 and TRBJ2-7; 10 nucleotides line up with TRBD2. The CDR3 consists of 15 residues. Per germline, CDR1 SEHNR and CDR2 FQNEAQ (reference sequence). V shed 4 bases, J shed 2 bases, and the junction held 5 bases outside the gene matches. CDR3 in amino acids: CASSSLAGGAYEQYF. The CDR3 nucleotides are TGTGCCAGCAGCTCCTTAGCGGGAGGTGCCTACGAGCAGTACTTC.

The gene calls are TRBV7-9 and TRBJ2-5; no reliable D call. The germline V gene encodes CDR1 SEHNR and CDR2 FQNEAQ (reference sequence). The V and J ends lost 5 bases and 2 bases respectively, with 9 bases between them. This CDR3 is 13 amino acids long. The DNA of the CDR3 is TGTGCCAGCAGCCCCCTGGAGCAAGAGACCCAGTACTTC. It codes for CASSPLEQETQYF.

The rearrangement links TRBV15 to TRBJ1-4; D not certain. Germline V gene lookup returns CDR1 LNHNV and CDR2 YYDKDF (reference sequence). The CDR3 has 12 amino acids. V was trimmed by 2 bases and J by 2 bases, leaving 0 bases between them. The CDR3 loop is CATSRTNEKLFF. Written as DNA, the CDR3 is TGTGCCACCAGCAGAACTAATGAAAAACTGTTTTTT.